Given below is one T cell receptor beta chain in context. This specimen belongs to a study of blood T cells in healthy people across ages. There were healthy Caucasian individuals from Russia, aged roughly 6 to 90, serving as donors. A J-beta primer mix and a sample-barcoded 5' primer were used in a second PCR of roughly 6 to 11 cycles. From each sample, at least 2.5 million paired-end reads containing CDR3 were obtained. TCRdb used MiXCR to reprocess the 5' RACE reads, holding one entry per CDR3 protein. The sample lists almost 1 million distinct CDR3 sequences, roughly 50% seen once, with around 21% in the top ten. The CDR3 extends over 16 amino acids. V trimming: 5 bases; J trimming: 5 bases; junction bases outside the gene matches: 8. The germline V gene has CDR1 SSHAT and CDR2 FNYEAQ (reference sequence).

Sequencing was performed on blood. The receptor was derived from a woman in her sixties in good health. This rearrangement joins TRBV7-7 to TRBJ2-5; 13 nucleotides agree with TRBD2. The CDR3 DNA follows: TGTGCCAGCAGCCAGGGGACTAGCGGGACTTTGGAGACCCAGTACTTC. Its translation is CASSQGTSGTLETQYF.